The next 20 T cell receptor beta chains were all read from a single sample in a study of T cells after yellow fever vaccination. One entry per CDR3 protein results from TCRdb running MiXCR on the 5' RACE reads. The table lists about 550,000 distinct CDR3 sequences, roughly a fifth of them singletons. The sample consisted of PBMCs, taken 15 days after the yellow fever booster vaccination. The receptors were gathered from a young man who received the YFV17D yellow fever vaccine.

This clonotype has more than one count but fewer than ten. The chain uses TRBV28 and TRBJ1-3; D is perhaps TRBD1 (6 bases). The germline V and J ends were trimmed by 7 bases and 1 base, with 20 bases remaining between them. This CDR3 contains 17 residues. Per the germline V gene, CDR1 is MDHEN and CDR2 is SYDVKM. The CDR3 region is CASIYTGHRLSGNTIYF. The CDR3 coding sequence is TGTGCCAGCATATACACGGGACACAGGCTTTCTGGAAACACCATATATTTT.

This clonotype has a handful of counts. The chain joins TRBV18 to TRBJ1-5, with D maybe TRBD1 (6 bases). Trimming took 4 bases from V and 9 from J, leaving 19 bases between them. This CDR3 has 15 residues. The germline CDR1 and CDR2 sequences are KGHSH and LQKENI. CDR3 coding DNA: TGTGCCAGCTCACGGGATCAGACAGGTTATCGGCCCCAGCATTTT. It specifies CASSRDQTGYRPQHF.

This clonotype was detected a few times. The chain carries TRBV7-9 and TRBJ2-7, with D possibly matching TRBD1 (6 bases). Germline V lookup: CDR1 SEHNR, CDR2 FQNEAQ (reference sequence). The CDR3 extends over 14 amino acids. Trimming removed 4 bases from V and 7 bases from J, with 17 bases in between. DNA for the CDR3: TGTGCCAGCAGCTCGGGACACACGCCACGAGAGCAGTACTTC. Amino acid sequence: CASSSGHTPREQYF.

This clonotype was detected a few times. The chain couples TRBV29-1 to TRBJ2-4; D gene uncertain. The V end was cut by 7 bases, the J end by 1 base, with 8 bases between. The germline V gene has CDR1 SQVTM and CDR2 ANQGSEA. The CDR3 totals 12 residues. The DNA of the CDR3 is TGCAGCGCAGGCAGGGCCAAAAACATTCAGTACTTC. Translation gives CSAGRAKNIQYF.

A few counts support this clonotype. The CDR3 spells CASSIVAGGAEQYF. For the CDR3, the DNA is TGCGCCAGCAGCATTGTGGCCGGGGGCGCAGAGCAGTACTTC. This chain uses TRBV5-1 with TRBJ2-7, with D perhaps being TRBD1 or TRBD2 (6 bases each). The CDR3 runs 14 residues. CDR1 is SGHRS and CDR2 is YFSETQ in the germline V gene. Trimming removed 4 bases from V and 7 bases from J, with 18 bases in between.

The gene calls are TRBV5-1 and TRBJ2-1, with 9 bases fitting TRBD2. This CDR3 contains 15 residues. Germline V gene data show CDR1 as SGHRS and CDR2 as YFSETQ. The trim removed 6 bases at V and 2 bases at J, leaving 6 bases unmatched. CDR3 loop: CASTPASGAYNEQFF. CDR3 sequence (DNA): TGCGCCAGCACCCCTGCTAGCGGGGCCTACAATGAGCAGTTCTTC.

This clonotype has a handful of counts. V usage is TRBV20-1 and J usage is TRBJ2-7; 7 bases align to TRBD1. The CDR3 sequence is 13 residues long. V shed 3 bases and J 4 bases; nucleotides not matched to a gene: 6. Germline V lookup: CDR1 DFQATT, CDR2 SNEGSKA (reference sequence). CDR3: CSARPTGNYEQYF. The CDR3, as DNA: TGCAGTGCTAGGCCGACAGGGAATTACGAGCAGTACTTC.

The chain links TRBV6-2 or TRBV6-3 to TRBJ2-7; D ambiguous. The germline V and J ends were trimmed by 6 bases and 3 bases, with 21 bases remaining between them. Germline values: CDR1 MNHEY, CDR2 SVGEGT. The CDR3 runs 16 residues. Written as DNA, the CDR3 is TGTGCCAGCAGAAAAGTAGACGGCCGACTCTTCTACGAGCAGTACTTC. It is translated as CASRKVDGRLFYEQYF.

This clonotype was recorded a few times. The gene calls are TRBV3-1 and TRBJ1-3; 10 bases fit TRBD1. This CDR3 region has 16 residues. V gave up 4 bases and J gave up 2 bases; unmatched junction bases: 5. Germline values: CDR1 LGHDT, CDR2 YNNKEL (reference sequence). Written as DNA, the CDR3 is TGTGCCAGCAGCCGTCCTGGGACAGGGGCTGGAAACACCATATATTTT. Translated, it gives CASSRPGTGAGNTIYF.

This clonotype has a single count. The chain combines TRBV4-3 with TRBJ2-7; tentatively, D is TRBD1 (6 bases). Germline V gene lookup returns CDR1 LGHNA and CDR2 YSLEER. Trimming shortened V by 4 bases and J by 3 bases, and 13 bases separated the two germline ends. CDR3 size: 14 residues. CDR3 protein: CASSLDPGVYEQYF. The CDR3 region has the DNA TGCGCCAGCAGCCTGGATCCAGGGGTCTACGAGCAGTACTTC.

This chain uses TRBV19 with TRBJ2-7; D may be TRBD1 (6 bases). The V gene lost 4 bases and the J gene lost 3 bases, with 10 bases spanning the gap. Germline V lookup: CDR1 LNHDA, CDR2 SQIVND (reference sequence). This CDR3 spans 13 amino acids. CDR3: CASSRDTNYEQYF. CDR3 DNA sequence: TGTGCCAGTAGTAGGGACACCAACTACGAGCAGTACTTC.

The sample holds a few counts of this clonotype. The chain recombines TRBV29-1 with TRBJ2-1; a weak D match, TRBD1 (5 bases). V was trimmed by 4 bases and J by 4 bases, leaving 14 bases between them. The CDR3 is 14 residues long. Germline values: CDR1 SQVTM, CDR2 ANQGSEA. Written as DNA, the CDR3 is TGCAGCGTTGGCCAGGGAAACCGGTACAATGAGCAGTTCTTC. Residues: CSVGQGNRYNEQFF.

This clonotype was recorded a few times. The chain has TRBV19 and TRBJ2-7, with 7 bases identical to TRBD1. In germline, CDR1 is LNHDA, CDR2 SQIVND (reference sequence). The V segment lost 0 bases and the J segment 2 bases; nucleotides outside the gene matches: 7. The CDR3 contains 16 residues. CDR3: CASSIEPGQLPYEQYF. For the CDR3, the DNA is TGTGCCAGTAGTATAGAGCCGGGACAGCTACCCTACGAGCAGTACTTC.

This clonotype appeared a few times. The chain links TRBV27 to TRBJ2-7, with D tentatively TRBD1 (6 bases). V was pared by 6 bases and J by 3 bases, with 18 bases between. Germline V gene sequence: CDR1 MNHEY, CDR2 SMNVEV (reference sequence). The CDR3 covers 15 residues. The CDR3 protein is CASSWGQSLGYEQYF. The CDR3 bases are TGTGCCAGCAGCTGGGGGCAGTCGCTCGGCTACGAGCAGTACTTC.

In this sample, this clonotype turned up many times. The chain couples TRBV6-1 to TRBJ1-1, with D possibly matching TRBD1 (5 bases). V lost 7 bases and J 3 bases, leaving 15 bases between the germline ends. The CDR3 covers 14 residues. Germline loops: CDR1 MNHNS, CDR2 SASEGT. CDR3 DNA: TGTGCCAGCACCCTAGTGGGGGGGGACACTGAAGCTTTCTTT. It codes for CASTLVGGDTEAFF.

This clonotype was picked up a small number of times. This chain links TRBV6-5 with TRBJ2-3; no definite D call. Trimming removed 8 bases at V and 4 bases at J, with 16 bases between. This CDR3 is built from 14 residues. Germline CDR1 is MNHEY and CDR2 is SVGAGI. DNA for the CDR3: TGTGCCAGCGGGTTACCCGACCTCCCAGATACGCAGTATTTT. Residues: CASGLPDLPDTQYF.

This clonotype was counted many times. This chain uses TRBV5-1 with TRBJ2-1, with TRBD1 identical over 8 bases. Germline trimming cut 0 bases from V and 4 bases from J; bases unmatched to any gene: 0. Germline V gene lookup returns CDR1 SGHRS and CDR2 YFSETQ. The length of the CDR3 is 14 residues. This chain's CDR3 is CASSLGQGYNEQFF. The CDR3 DNA is TGCGCCAGCAGCTTGGGACAGGGGTACAATGAGCAGTTCTTC.

This clonotype was recorded many times. The CDR3 spells CASSLYGEQFF. The CDR3 nucleotides are TGTGCCAGCAGCTTATATGGTGAGCAGTTCTTC. The chain is built from TRBV7-2 and TRBJ2-1; unclear D gene. Trimming took off 2 bases at V and 9 bases at J, with 5 bases between the two ends. CDR1 and CDR2 (germline): SGHTA, FQGNSA. The CDR3 is 11 residues long.

The chain combines TRBV4-3 with TRBJ2-1, with TRBD2 as a possible D gene (6 bases). Looked up from germline, CDR1 is LGHNA and CDR2 is YSLEER. The CDR3 runs 16 residues. The V and J ends lost 4 bases and 6 bases respectively, with 19 bases between them. The CDR3 is CASSPLLGRWGNEQFF. In DNA, the CDR3 is TGCGCCAGCAGCCCTTTACTGGGGAGGTGGGGCAATGAGCAGTTCTTC.

This clonotype came up a few times. The chain couples TRBV20-1 to TRBJ2-1; 8 bases fit TRBD1. The CDR3 extends over 14 amino acids. The germline CDR1 and CDR2 sequences are DFQATT and SNEGSKA (reference sequence). The V and J ends lost 4 bases and 0 bases, in that order; junction bases with no gene match: 2. DNA of the CDR3: TGCAGTGCTACCCAGGGGGCCTCCTACAATGAGCAGTTCTTC. Residues: CSATQGASYNEQFF.